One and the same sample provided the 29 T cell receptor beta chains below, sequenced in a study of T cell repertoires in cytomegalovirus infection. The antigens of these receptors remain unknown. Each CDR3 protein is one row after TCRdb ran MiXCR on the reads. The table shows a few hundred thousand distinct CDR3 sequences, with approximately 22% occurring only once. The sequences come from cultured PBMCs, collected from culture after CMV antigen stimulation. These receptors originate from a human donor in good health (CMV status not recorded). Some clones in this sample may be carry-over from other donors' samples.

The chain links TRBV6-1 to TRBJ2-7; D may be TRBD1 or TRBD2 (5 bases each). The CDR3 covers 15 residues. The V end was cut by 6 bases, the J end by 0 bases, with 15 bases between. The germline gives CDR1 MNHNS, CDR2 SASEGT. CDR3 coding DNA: TGTGCCAGCAGAGATAGTGGGACGCCCTCCTACGAGCAGTACTTC. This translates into CASRDSGTPSYEQYF.

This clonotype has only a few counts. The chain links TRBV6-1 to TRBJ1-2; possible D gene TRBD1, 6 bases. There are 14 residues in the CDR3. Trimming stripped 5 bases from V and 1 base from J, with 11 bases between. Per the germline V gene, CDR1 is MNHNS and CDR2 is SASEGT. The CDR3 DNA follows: TGTGCCAGCAGTTCCACAGGGAATAACTATGGCTACACCTTC. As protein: CASSSTGNNYGYTF.

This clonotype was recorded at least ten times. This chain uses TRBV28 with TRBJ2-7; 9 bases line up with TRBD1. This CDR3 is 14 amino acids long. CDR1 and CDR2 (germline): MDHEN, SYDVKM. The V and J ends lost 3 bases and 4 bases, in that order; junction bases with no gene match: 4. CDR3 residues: CASSFSTGGYEQYF. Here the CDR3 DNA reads TGTGCCAGCAGTTTCTCGACAGGGGGGTACGAGCAGTACTTC.

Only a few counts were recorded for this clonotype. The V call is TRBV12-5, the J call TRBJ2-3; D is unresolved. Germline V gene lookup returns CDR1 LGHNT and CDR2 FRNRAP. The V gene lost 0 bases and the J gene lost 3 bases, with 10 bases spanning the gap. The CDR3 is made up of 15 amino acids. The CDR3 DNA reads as TGTGCTAGTGGTTTGGTACCAGCCCTTACAGATACGCAGTATTTT. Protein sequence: CASGLVPALTDTQYF.

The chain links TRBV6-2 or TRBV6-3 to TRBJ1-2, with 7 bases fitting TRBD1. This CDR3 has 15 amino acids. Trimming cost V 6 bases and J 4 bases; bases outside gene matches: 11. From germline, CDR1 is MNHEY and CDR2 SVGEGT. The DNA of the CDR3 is TGTGCCAGCAGACACTACAGACAGGGATTCTATGGCTACACCTTC. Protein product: CASRHYRQGFYGYTF.

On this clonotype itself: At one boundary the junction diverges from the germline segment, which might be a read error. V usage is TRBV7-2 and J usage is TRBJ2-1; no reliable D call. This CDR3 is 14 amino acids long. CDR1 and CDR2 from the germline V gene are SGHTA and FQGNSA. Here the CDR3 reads CASSLGPQWDEQLF. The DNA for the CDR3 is TGTGCCAGCAGCCTCGGGCCCCAATGGGATGAGCAGTTATTC. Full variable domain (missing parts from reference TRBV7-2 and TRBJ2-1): GAGVSQSPSNKVTEKGKDVELRCDPISGHTALYWYRQSLGQGLEFLIYFQGNSAPDKSGLPSDRFSAERTGGSVSTLTIQRTQQEDSAVYLCASSLGPQWDEQLFGPGTRLTVL.

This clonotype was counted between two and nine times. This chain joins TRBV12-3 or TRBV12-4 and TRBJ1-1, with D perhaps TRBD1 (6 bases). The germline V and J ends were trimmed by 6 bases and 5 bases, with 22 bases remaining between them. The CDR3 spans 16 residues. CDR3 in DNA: TGTGCCAGCAGCGATGATCCCAGGGGCTCGTGGACTGAAGCTTTCTTT. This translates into CASSDDPRGSWTEAFF.

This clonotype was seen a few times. The CDR3 here is CASSPRTSNTEAFF. The CDR3 nucleotides are TGCGCCAGCAGCCCTCGGACAAGCAACACTGAAGCTTTCTTT. The chain combines TRBV4-3 with TRBJ1-1, with D maybe TRBD1 (5 bases). V was pared by 4 bases and J by 2 bases, with 11 bases between. The CDR3 runs to 14 residues. Germline V gene data show CDR1 as LGHNA and CDR2 as YSLEER.

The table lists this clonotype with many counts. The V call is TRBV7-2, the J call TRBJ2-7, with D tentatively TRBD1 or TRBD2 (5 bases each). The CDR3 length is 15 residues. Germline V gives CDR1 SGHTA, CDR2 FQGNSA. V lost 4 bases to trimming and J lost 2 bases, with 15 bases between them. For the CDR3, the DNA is TGTGCCAGCAGCTCCAGTGGGGGTTCTGCCTACGAGCAGTACGTC. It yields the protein CASSSSGGSAYEQYV.

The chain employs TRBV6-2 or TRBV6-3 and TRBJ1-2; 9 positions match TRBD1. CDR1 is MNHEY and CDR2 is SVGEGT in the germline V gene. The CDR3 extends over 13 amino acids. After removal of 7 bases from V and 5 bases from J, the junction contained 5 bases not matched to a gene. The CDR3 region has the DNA TGTGCCAGCACCGAGGACAGGGGTTATGGCTACACCTTC. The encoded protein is CASTEDRGYGYTF.

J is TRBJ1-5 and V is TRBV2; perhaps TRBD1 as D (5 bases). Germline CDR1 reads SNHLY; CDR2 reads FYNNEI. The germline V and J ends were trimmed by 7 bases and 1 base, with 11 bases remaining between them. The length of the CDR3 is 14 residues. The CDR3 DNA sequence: TGTGCCAGCACCCGTCGGGGCAGCAATCAGCCCCAGCATTTT. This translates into CASTRRGSNQPQHF.

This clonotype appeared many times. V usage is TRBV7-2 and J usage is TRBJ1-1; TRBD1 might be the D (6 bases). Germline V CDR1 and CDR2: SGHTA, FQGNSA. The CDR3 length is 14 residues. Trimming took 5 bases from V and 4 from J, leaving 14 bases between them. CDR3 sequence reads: CASSPWGGGTEAFF. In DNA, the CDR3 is TGTGCCAGCAGCCCTTGGGGGGGCGGCACTGAAGCTTTCTTT. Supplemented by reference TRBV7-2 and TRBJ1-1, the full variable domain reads GAGVSQSPSNKVTEKGKDVELRCDPISGHTALYWYRQSLGQGLEFLIYFQGNSAPDKSGLPSDRFSAERTGGSVSTLTIQRTQQEDSAVYLCASSPWGGGTEAFFGQGTRLTVV.

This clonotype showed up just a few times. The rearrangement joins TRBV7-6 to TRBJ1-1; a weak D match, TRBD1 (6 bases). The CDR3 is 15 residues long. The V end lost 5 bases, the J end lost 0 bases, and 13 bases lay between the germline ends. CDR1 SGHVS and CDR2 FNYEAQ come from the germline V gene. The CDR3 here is CASSPGGRLNTEAFF. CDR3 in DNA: TGTGCCAGCAGCCCCGGGGGCCGACTGAACACTGAAGCTTTCTTT.

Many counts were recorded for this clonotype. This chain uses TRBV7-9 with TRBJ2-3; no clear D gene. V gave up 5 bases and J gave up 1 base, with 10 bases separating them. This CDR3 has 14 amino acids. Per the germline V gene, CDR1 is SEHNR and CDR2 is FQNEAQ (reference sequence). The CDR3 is CASSATGRTDTQYF. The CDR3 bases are TGTGCCAGCAGCGCAACCGGGCGCACAGATACGCAGTATTTT.

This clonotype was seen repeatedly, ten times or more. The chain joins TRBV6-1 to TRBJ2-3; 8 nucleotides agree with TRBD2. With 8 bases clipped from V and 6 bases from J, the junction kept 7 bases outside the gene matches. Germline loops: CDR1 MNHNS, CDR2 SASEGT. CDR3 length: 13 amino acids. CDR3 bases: TGTGCCAGCTCAGCGGGGGACTCCGATACGCAGTATTTT. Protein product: CASSAGDSDTQYF.

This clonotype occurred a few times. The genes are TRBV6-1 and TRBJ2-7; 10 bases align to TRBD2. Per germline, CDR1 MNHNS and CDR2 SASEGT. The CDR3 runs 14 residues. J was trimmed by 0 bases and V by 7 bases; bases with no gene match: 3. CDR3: CASKLAGFSYEQYF. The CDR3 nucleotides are TGTGCCAGCAAACTAGCGGGGTTCTCCTACGAGCAGTACTTC.

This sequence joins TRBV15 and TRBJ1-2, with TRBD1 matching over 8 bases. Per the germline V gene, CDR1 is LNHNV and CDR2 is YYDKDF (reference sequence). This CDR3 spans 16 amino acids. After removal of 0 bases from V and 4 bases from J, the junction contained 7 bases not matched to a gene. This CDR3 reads CATSRDLGDRGYGYTF. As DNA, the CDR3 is TGTGCCACCAGCAGAGATCTCGGAGACAGGGGCTATGGCTACACCTTC.

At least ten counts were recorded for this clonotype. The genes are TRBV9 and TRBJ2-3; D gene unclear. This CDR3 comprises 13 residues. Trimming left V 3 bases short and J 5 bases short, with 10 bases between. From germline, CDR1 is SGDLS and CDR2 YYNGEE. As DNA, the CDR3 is TGTGCCAGCAGCGCCACGAATCGAGATACGCAGTATTTT. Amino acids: CASSATNRDTQYF. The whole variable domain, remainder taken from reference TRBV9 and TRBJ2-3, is DSGVTQTPKHLITATGQRVTLRCSPRSGDLSVYWYQQSLDQGLQFLIQYYNGEERAKGNILERFSAQQFPDLHSELNLSSLELGDSALYFCASSATNRDTQYFGPGTRLTVL.

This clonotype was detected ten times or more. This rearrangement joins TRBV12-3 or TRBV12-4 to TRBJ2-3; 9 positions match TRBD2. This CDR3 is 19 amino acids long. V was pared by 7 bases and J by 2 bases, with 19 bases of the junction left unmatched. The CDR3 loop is CASTNLGLLAGRNTDTQYF. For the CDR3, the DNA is TGTGCCAGCACCAATTTAGGACTCCTAGCGGGACGAAACACAGATACGCAGTATTTT.

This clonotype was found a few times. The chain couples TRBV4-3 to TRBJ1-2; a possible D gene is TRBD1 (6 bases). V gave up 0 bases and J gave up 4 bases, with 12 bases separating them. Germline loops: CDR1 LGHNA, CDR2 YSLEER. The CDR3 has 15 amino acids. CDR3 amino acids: CASSQEGRGTYGYTF. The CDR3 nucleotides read TGCGCCAGCAGCCAAGAAGGAAGGGGGACCTATGGCTACACCTTC.

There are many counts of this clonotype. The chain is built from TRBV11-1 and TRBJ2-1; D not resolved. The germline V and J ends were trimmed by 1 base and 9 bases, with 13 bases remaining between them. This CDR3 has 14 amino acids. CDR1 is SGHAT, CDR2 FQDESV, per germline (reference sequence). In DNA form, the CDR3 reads TGTGCCAGCAGCTTAGAAAGGAGCTCGGGTGAGCAGTTCTTC. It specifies CASSLERSSGEQFF.

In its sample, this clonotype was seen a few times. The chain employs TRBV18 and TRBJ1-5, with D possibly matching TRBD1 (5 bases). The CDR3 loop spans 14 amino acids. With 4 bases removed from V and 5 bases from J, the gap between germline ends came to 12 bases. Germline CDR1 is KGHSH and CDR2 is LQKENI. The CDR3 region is CASSRGEGYQPQHF. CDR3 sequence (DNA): TGTGCCAGCTCACGAGGGGAGGGGTATCAGCCCCAGCATTTT.

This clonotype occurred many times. The CDR3 nucleotides are TGTGCCAGCAGCTTAGGCGGTTACCCTGGGGCCGGGGAGCTGTTTTTT. Residues: CASSLGGYPGAGELFF. This chain connects TRBV7-2 to TRBJ2-2; no reliable D call. The CDR3 is 16 amino acids. CDR1 is SGHTA, CDR2 FQGNSA, per germline. Trimming cost V 1 base and J 6 bases, with 15 bases left between them.

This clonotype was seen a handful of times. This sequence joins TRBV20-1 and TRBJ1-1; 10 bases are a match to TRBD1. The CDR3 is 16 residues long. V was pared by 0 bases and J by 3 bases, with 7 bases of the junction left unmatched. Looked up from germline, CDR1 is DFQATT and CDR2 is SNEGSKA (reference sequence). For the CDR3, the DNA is TGCAGTGCTAGAGACCCGACAGGGGGCTCGGACACTGAAGCTTTCTTT. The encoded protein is CSARDPTGGSDTEAFF.

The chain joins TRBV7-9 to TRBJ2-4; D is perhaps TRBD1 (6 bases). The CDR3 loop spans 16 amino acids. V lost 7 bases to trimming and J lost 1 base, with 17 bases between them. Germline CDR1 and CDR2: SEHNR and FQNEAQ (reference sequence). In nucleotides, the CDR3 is TGTGCCAGCACTTCGGGACACCATGTTGCCAAAAACATTCAGTACTTC. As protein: CASTSGHHVAKNIQYF. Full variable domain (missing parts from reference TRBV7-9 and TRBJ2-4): DTGVSQNPRHKITKRGQNVTFRCDPISEHNRLYWYRQTLGQGPEFLTYFQNEAQLEKSRLLSDRFSAERPKGSFSTLEIQRTEQGDSAMYLCASTSGHHVAKNIQYFGAGTRLSVL.

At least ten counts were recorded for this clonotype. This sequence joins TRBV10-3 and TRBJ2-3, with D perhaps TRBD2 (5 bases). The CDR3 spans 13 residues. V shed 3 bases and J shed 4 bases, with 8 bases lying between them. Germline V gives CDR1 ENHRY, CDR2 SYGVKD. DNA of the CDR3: TGTGCCATCAGTGACCGGGAATCAGATACGCAGTATTTT. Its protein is CAISDRESDTQYF.

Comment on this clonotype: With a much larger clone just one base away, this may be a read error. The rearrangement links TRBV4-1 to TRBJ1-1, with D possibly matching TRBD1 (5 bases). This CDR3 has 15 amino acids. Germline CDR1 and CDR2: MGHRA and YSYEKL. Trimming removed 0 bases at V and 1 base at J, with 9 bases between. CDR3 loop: CASSQDWDGNTEAFF. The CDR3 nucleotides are TGCGCCAGCAGCCAAGATTGGGACGGGAACACTGAAGCTTTCTTT.

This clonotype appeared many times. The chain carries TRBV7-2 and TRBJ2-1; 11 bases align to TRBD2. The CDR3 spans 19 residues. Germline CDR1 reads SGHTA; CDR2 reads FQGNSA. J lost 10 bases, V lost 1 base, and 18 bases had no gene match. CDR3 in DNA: TGTGCCAGCAGCTTAGAGGGTGTGGTGGGTAGCGGGAGGGCCAGGGAGCAGTTCTTC. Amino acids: CASSLEGVVGSGRAREQFF.

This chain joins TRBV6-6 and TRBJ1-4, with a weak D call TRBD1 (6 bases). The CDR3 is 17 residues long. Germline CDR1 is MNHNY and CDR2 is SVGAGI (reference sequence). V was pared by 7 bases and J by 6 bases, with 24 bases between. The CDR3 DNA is TGTGCCAGCATAAGAAAGGGGACATTGAGTCCGGATGAAAAACTGTTTTTT. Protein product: CASIRKGTLSPDEKLFF.